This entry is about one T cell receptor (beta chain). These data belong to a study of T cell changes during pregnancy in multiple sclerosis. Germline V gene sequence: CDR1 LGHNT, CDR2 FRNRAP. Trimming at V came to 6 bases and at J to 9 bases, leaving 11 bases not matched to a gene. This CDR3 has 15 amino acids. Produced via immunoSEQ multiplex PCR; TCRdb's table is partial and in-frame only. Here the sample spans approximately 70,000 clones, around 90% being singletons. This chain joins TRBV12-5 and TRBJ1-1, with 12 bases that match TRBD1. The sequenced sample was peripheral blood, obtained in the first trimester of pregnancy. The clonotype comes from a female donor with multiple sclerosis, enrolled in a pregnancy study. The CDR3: CASGPRTGTGGKAFF. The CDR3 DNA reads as TGTGCTAGTGGCCCTAGAACCGGGACAGGGGGCAAAGCTTTCTTT.